The 17 T cell receptor beta chains reported below all come from one sample, sequenced in a study of T-cell reconstitution after alpha-beta-depleted transplantation in children. Library preparation (for TCRbeta) was performed with unique molecular identifiers. TCRdb re-called the PCR reads with MiXCR, one entry per CDR3 protein. This table holds 700,000 to 950,000 distinct CDR3 sequences, around 17% found once. The input for sequencing was PBMCs, mostly from graft donor cells, taken 360 days after TCRalphabeta/CD19-depleted stem cell transplant. The receptors were sampled from a male patient aged 10 to 17 who had a stem cell transplant for acute lymphoblastic leukemia, so the T cells may come from the graft donor.

Only a few counts were recorded for this clonotype. This chain connects TRBV29-1 to TRBJ1-2, with 11 bases fitting TRBD1. Germline assignment: CDR1 SQVTM and CDR2 ANQGSEA. Trimming took 5 bases from V and 5 from J; bases not matched to a gene: 10. The CDR3 is 15 amino acids. As DNA, the CDR3 is TGCAGCGTTAAAGTGCCGGGACAGGGGGATTATGGCTACACCTTC. This translates into CSVKVPGQGDYGYTF.

This clonotype was observed a few times. V is TRBV7-9 and J is TRBJ2-7; 7 positions agree with TRBD2. The ends lost 6 bases at V and 0 bases at J; junction bases unmatched: 8. Germline CDR1 and CDR2: SEHNR and FQNEAQ (reference sequence). The CDR3 length is 15 residues. The CDR3 region is CASRERGLNSYEQYF. The CDR3 DNA sequence: TGTGCCAGCAGGGAGCGGGGACTAAACTCCTACGAGCAGTACTTC.

The gene calls are TRBV5-1 and TRBJ2-7; 8 nucleotides agree with TRBD2. V lost 4 bases, J lost 2 bases, and 11 bases stayed unmatched. Germline assignment: CDR1 SGHRS and CDR2 YFSETQ. The CDR3 length is 16 residues. The CDR3 sequence: CASSPRAGELTYEQYF. CDR3 DNA: TGCGCCAGCAGCCCCCGAGCGGGGGAACTAACCTACGAGCAGTACTTC.

This clonotype was found a few times. This chain uses TRBV29-1 with TRBJ2-7; 9 bases are a match to TRBD2. The CDR3 runs 13 residues. Germline CDR1 reads SQVTM; CDR2 reads ANQGSEA. J gave up 6 bases and V 6 bases, and 9 bases lay outside the gene matches. In nucleotides, the CDR3 is TGCAGCGTGGCCCCGGGACTAGCCTCCGAGCAGTACTTC. Translating it yields CSVAPGLASEQYF.

In its sample, this clonotype was seen many times. The V call is TRBV4-1, the J call TRBJ2-7; TRBD2 matches 7 bases. The CDR3 runs to 16 residues. V lost 1 base and J lost 3; bases outside the gene matches: 9. From germline, CDR1 is MGHRA and CDR2 YSYEKL. CDR3 in amino acids: CASSQVRASGYYEQYF. CDR3 DNA sequence: TGCGCCAGCAGCCAAGTTCGCGCTAGCGGATACTACGAGCAGTACTTC.

The chain uses TRBV7-3 and TRBJ2-2, with D tentatively TRBD2 (6 bases). Germline V gene data show CDR1 as SGHTA and CDR2 as FQGTGA. The length of the CDR3 is 16 residues. Trimming shortened V by 2 bases and J by 8 bases, and 18 bases separated the two germline ends. The DNA of the CDR3 is TGTGCCAGCAGCTTATCTCCGCAATACAGCGGGGGGGAGCTGTTTTTT. Protein: CASSLSPQYSGGELFF.

This clonotype was counted a few times. CDR3 protein: CASSLAYQPYEQYF. In DNA, the CDR3 is TGTGCCAGCAGCTTGGCCTACCAGCCCTACGAGCAGTACTTC. The rearrangement links TRBV5-5 to TRBJ2-7; no reliable D call. V gave up 0 bases and J gave up 2 bases, with 9 bases separating them. Germline CDR1 is SGHKS and CDR2 is YYEKEE (reference sequence). The CDR3 is 14 amino acids.

This clonotype has a handful of counts. This sequence joins TRBV3-1 and TRBJ2-2, with TRBD2 matching over 7 bases. Per germline, CDR1 LGHDT and CDR2 YNNKEL (reference sequence). V lost 4 bases and J lost 5; bases outside the gene matches: 13. The CDR3 has 17 amino acids. For the CDR3, the DNA is TGTGCCAGCAGCCCGAGGAGGAGCGGGATAGGAACCGGGGAGCTGTTTTTT. Protein product: CASSPRRSGIGTGELFF.

The chain has TRBV6-5 and TRBJ2-6; the D gene is possibly TRBD2 (5 bases). This CDR3 has 15 amino acids. Per the germline V gene, CDR1 is MNHEY and CDR2 is SVGAGI. V lost 0 bases to trimming and J lost 4 bases, with 7 bases between them. The DNA of the CDR3 is TGTGCCAGCAGTTACTCCCCGGGAGGGGCCAACGTCCTGACTTTC. Residues: CASSYSPGGANVLTF.

The gene calls are TRBV20-1 and TRBJ2-1; D unclear. The CDR3 loop spans 10 amino acids. Germline-derived CDR1 and CDR2 are DFQATT and SNEGSKA (reference sequence). The V and J ends lost 5 bases and 10 bases respectively, with 9 bases between them. The CDR3 region has the DNA TGCAGTGCTCGTGACTGGGAGCAGTTCTTC. This encodes CSARDWEQFF.

This chain uses TRBV29-1 with TRBJ2-5, with D possibly TRBD2 on 7 matching bases. Looked up from germline, CDR1 is SQVTM and CDR2 is ANQGSEA. The CDR3 has 15 residues. Trimming removed 6 bases from V and 1 base from J, with 18 bases in between. CDR3 region: CSVSPPRGGQETQYF. The CDR3 region has the DNA TGCAGCGTCTCTCCCCCAAGGGGGGGCCAAGAGACCCAGTACTTC.

There are many counts of this clonotype. The chain carries TRBV5-1 and TRBJ2-3; 8 bases map to TRBD2. V was clipped by 0 bases and J by 1 base; unmatched bases: 1. From germline, CDR1 is SGHRS and CDR2 YFSETQ. CDR3 length: 15 amino acids. The CDR3 loop is CASSLVTSGTDTQYF. The CDR3 bases are TGCGCCAGCAGCTTGGTGACTAGCGGCACAGATACGCAGTATTTT.

This clonotype appeared many times. The chain is built from TRBV6-1 and TRBJ2-7, with TRBD1 identical over 12 bases. V shed 8 bases, J shed 6 bases, and the junction held 5 bases outside the gene matches. CDR3 length: 13 amino acids. Per germline, CDR1 MNHNS and CDR2 SASEGT. The CDR3 nucleotides are TGTGCCAGCGGGGACAGGGGGCGATTCGAGCAGTACTTC. Its translation: CASGDRGRFEQYF.

This rearrangement joins TRBV14 to TRBJ2-1; weak D call: TRBD2 (7 bases). The CDR3 loop spans 14 amino acids. V lost 4 bases, J lost 9 bases, and 16 bases lay in between. CDR1 SGHDN and CDR2 FVKESK come from the germline V gene. CDR3 nucleotides: TGTGCCAGCAGCCCCCAGGGGCGGGAGACTGAGCAGTTCTTC. Residues: CASSPQGRETEQFF. Full variable domain (outside the CDR3, taken from reference TRBV14 and TRBJ2-1): EAGVTQFPSHSVIEKGQTVTLRCDPISGHDNLYWYRRVMGKEIKFLLHFVKESKQDESGMPNNRFLAERTGGTYSTLKVQPAELEDSGVYFCASSPQGRETEQFFGPGTRLTVL.

This clonotype was seen a few times. The V call is TRBV28, the J call TRBJ2-7; D not certain. The CDR3 contains 16 residues. Germline CDR1 and CDR2: MDHEN and SYDVKM. V lost 6 bases, J lost 0 bases, and 18 bases lay in between. CDR3 residues: CASSSRASHNSYEQYF. The CDR3 DNA reads as TGTGCCAGCAGCTCTCGGGCCAGTCATAACTCCTACGAGCAGTACTTC.

There are many counts of this clonotype. This chain uses TRBV25-1 with TRBJ2-2, with D possibly TRBD1 on 6 matching bases. The V end lost 0 bases, the J end lost 0 bases, and 11 bases lay between the germline ends. Germline lookup yields CDR1 MGHDK and CDR2 SYGVNS. The CDR3 covers 17 residues. The CDR3 DNA reads as TGTGCCAGCAGTGAATATTTGGGGACAACGAACACCGGGGAGCTGTTTTTT. Residues: CASSEYLGTTNTGELFF.

This clonotype was detected only a few times. The genes are TRBV28 and TRBJ2-7, with unresolved D. The CDR3 is 12 amino acids. The V gene lost 6 bases and the J gene lost 2 bases, with 8 bases spanning the gap. Germline values: CDR1 MDHEN, CDR2 SYDVKM. In DNA, the CDR3 is TGTGCCAGCAGCACCTACCCCTACGAGCAGTACTTC. Its protein product is CASSTYPYEQYF.